The 24 T cell receptor beta chains below come from one sample, sequenced in a study of T cells in Graves' hyperthyroidism and ophthalmopathy. RNA transcripts yielded amplified TCR beta CDR3 regions. During a first-round RT-PCR of the TCR CDR3, the HTBI primer set was used. TCRdb independently ran MiXCR on the multiplex PCR reads; one entry per CDR3 protein. Among a few hundred thousand distinct CDR3 sequences, roughly 15% were seen once, and the ten largest hold approximately 15%. The source material was blood. These receptors originate from a young woman with Graves' ophthalmopathy.

This clonotype was counted ten times or more. The chain uses TRBV30 and TRBJ1-6; the match to TRBD1 covers 7 bases. This CDR3 spans 14 amino acids. Germline loops: CDR1 GTSNPN, CDR2 SVGIG (reference sequence). The ends lost 8 bases at V and 7 bases at J; junction bases unmatched: 11. CDR3 in amino acids: CALGRDSPNSPLHF. The CDR3, as DNA: TGTGCCCTGGGCAGGGACAGTCCCAATTCACCCCTCCACTTT.

As regards this clonotype: Possible read error: a much larger clone is one base away. The chain recombines TRBV15 with TRBJ2-5; 13 bases match TRBD2. V trimming: 4 bases; J trimming: 8 bases; junction bases outside the gene matches: 16. Germline CDR1 and CDR2: LNHNV and YYDKDF (reference sequence). The CDR3 consists of 18 residues. CDR3 bases: TGTGCCACCAGCAAAAGAACTAGCGGGAGGGCGAGGGGGGACACCCAGTACTTC. Residues: CATSKRTSGRARGDTQYF. Full variable domain (outside the CDR3, taken from reference TRBV15 and TRBJ2-5): DAMVIQNPRYQVTQFGKPVTLSCSQTLNHNVMYWYQQKSSQAPKLLFHYYDKDFNNEADTPDNFQSRRPNTSFCFLDIRSPGLGDTAMYLCATSKRTSGRARGDTQYFGPGTRLLVL.

This clonotype was observed many times. The J gene is TRBJ2-1, the V gene TRBV4-2; TRBD1 matches at 9 bases. V gave up 5 bases and J gave up 6 bases; unmatched junction bases: 11. Germline V gene data show CDR1 as LGHNA and CDR2 as YNFKEQ. The CDR3 contains 16 residues. CDR3 nucleotide sequence: TGTGCCAGCAGCTACCAGCCGGGACAGGGAGGCAATGAGCAGTTCTTC. Translation: CASSYQPGQGGNEQFF.

This clonotype occurred a few times. The chain is built from TRBV19 and TRBJ2-5; maybe TRBD2 (5 bases). This CDR3 is 14 amino acids long. V lost 5 bases and J 5 bases, leaving 15 bases between the germline ends. The germline CDR1 and CDR2 sequences are LNHDA and SQIVND (reference sequence). The CDR3 loop is CASSDGSGWETQYF. The CDR3 coding sequence is TGTGCCAGTAGTGACGGATCGGGGTGGGAGACCCAGTACTTC. Full variable domain (outside the CDR3, taken from reference TRBV19 and TRBJ2-5): DGGITQSPKYLFRKEGQNVTLSCEQNLNHDAMYWYRQDPGQGLRLIYYSQIVNDFQKGDIAEGYSVSREKKESFPLTVTSAQKNPTAFYLCASSDGSGWETQYFGPGTRLLVL.

This clonotype was seen repeatedly, ten times or more. The J gene is TRBJ2-1, the V gene TRBV11-2; TRBD1 matches at 9 bases. The J segment lost 5 bases and the V segment lost 4 bases, leaving 6 bases of the junction unmatched. The CDR3 covers 15 residues. Germline CDR1 and CDR2: SGHAT and FQNNGV. CDR3 loop: CASSSRDRDNNEQFF. The CDR3, as DNA: TGTGCCAGCAGCTCACGGGACAGGGATAACAATGAGCAGTTCTTC. Filled out from reference TRBV11-2 and TRBJ2-1, the complete variable domain reads EAGVAQSPRYKIIEKRQSVAFWCNPISGHATLYWYQQILGQGPKLLIQFQNNGVVDDSQLPKDRFSAERLKGVDSTLKIQPAKLEDSAVYLCASSSRDRDNNEQFFGPGTRLTVL.

This clonotype was detected only a few times. This chain links TRBV6-1 with TRBJ2-1; 11 bases match TRBD1. J lost 12 bases, V lost 5 bases, and 3 bases had no gene match. CDR1 is MNHNS and CDR2 is SASEGT in the germline V gene. CDR3 length: 12 residues. The CDR3 DNA is TGTGCCAGCAGTTATGGGACAGGGGGGCAGTTCTTC. Amino acid sequence: CASSYGTGGQFF.

This clonotype has ten or more counts. This sequence joins TRBV20-1 and TRBJ2-5; D may correspond to TRBD1 or TRBD2 (5 bases each). Germline V CDR1 and CDR2: DFQATT, SNEGSKA (reference sequence). The CDR3 extends over 14 amino acids. Trimming shortened V by 2 bases and J by 5 bases, and 15 bases separated the two germline ends. As DNA, the CDR3 is TGCAGTGCTAGACTCGAGGGGATAGGTGAGACCCAGTACTTC. It yields the protein CSARLEGIGETQYF.

The V gene is TRBV6-1, the J gene TRBJ1-2; D may be TRBD1 (5 bases). CDR3 length equals 15 residues. The V end was cut by 3 bases, the J end by 2 bases, with 13 bases between. CDR1 is MNHNS and CDR2 is SASEGT in the germline V gene. Written as DNA, the CDR3 is TGTGCCAGCAGTGAGAGGGGAGGGAGGAACTATGGCTACACCTTC. Protein: CASSERGGRNYGYTF.

Ten or more counts support this clonotype. The CDR3 sequence is CAWSKGQGAEAFF. CDR3 nucleotide sequence: TGTGCCTGGAGTAAAGGACAGGGAGCTGAAGCTTTCTTT. The chain joins TRBV30 to TRBJ1-1, with TRBD1 matching 8 bases. This CDR3 has 13 amino acids. V lost 2 bases, J lost 6 bases, and 5 bases stayed unmatched. CDR1 GTSNPN and CDR2 SVGIG come from the germline V gene (reference sequence).

This clonotype has a handful of counts. The chain links TRBV5-1 to TRBJ1-4; unclear D gene. There are 13 residues in the CDR3. Germline CDR1 and CDR2: SGHRS and YFSETQ. V dropped 4 bases and J dropped 7 bases, with 11 bases sitting between them. Here the CDR3 reads CASSREASEKLFF. For the CDR3, the DNA is TGCGCCAGCAGCCGGGAAGCGAGTGAAAAACTGTTTTTT.

The chain is built from TRBV20-1 and TRBJ2-3, with 8 nucleotides matching TRBD2. Germline CDR1 and CDR2: DFQATT and SNEGSKA (reference sequence). CDR3 length: 14 residues. After removal of 3 bases from V and 4 bases from J, the junction contained 6 bases not matched to a gene. The CDR3 sequence: CSASSSGGSDTQYF. CDR3 coding DNA: TGCAGTGCTAGTAGCAGCGGGGGATCAGATACGCAGTATTTT.

The chain employs TRBV4-2 and TRBJ2-2; either TRBD1 or TRBD2 may fit D (7 bases each). The germline V gene has CDR1 LGHNA and CDR2 YNFKEQ. This CDR3 has 16 residues. Trimming stripped 4 bases from V and 7 bases from J, with 19 bases between. This chain's CDR3 is CASSPPGGRGGGELFF. The CDR3 DNA reads TGTGCCAGCAGCCCACCAGGGGGGCGCGGGGGCGGGGAGCTGTTTTTT.

V is TRBV27 and J is TRBJ2-2, with D unclear. The CDR3 is made up of 15 amino acids. The V end was cut by 4 bases, the J end by 3 bases, with 12 bases between. The germline CDR1 and CDR2 sequences are MNHEY and SMNVEV (reference sequence). CDR3 residues: CASSSKALHTGELFF. The CDR3 DNA reads as TGTGCCAGCAGTTCCAAGGCACTGCACACCGGGGAGCTGTTTTTT.

V usage is TRBV5-8 and J usage is TRBJ1-1; 7 bases agree with TRBD1. Germline V lookup: CDR1 SGHTS, CDR2 YDEGEE. Losses at the gene ends were 9 bases for V and 1 base for J; bases not matched to a gene: 6. CDR3 length equals 13 residues. This chain's CDR3 is CATPRDRNTEAFF. The CDR3 nucleotides are TGTGCCACCCCCCGGGACAGGAACACTGAAGCTTTCTTT.

This clonotype was detected ten times or more. This sequence joins TRBV28 and TRBJ1-1; TRBD1 is a possible D gene (6 bases). CDR3 length: 13 residues. V was shortened by 7 bases and J by 7 bases, with 16 bases between the two germline ends. Germline CDR1 MDHEN, CDR2 SYDVKM. CDR3 in DNA: TGTGCCAGCACCTTGGACAGAAGTAATGAAGCTTTCTTT. Its translation: CASTLDRSNEAFF.

This clonotype was seen only a few times. The chain uses TRBV19 and TRBJ1-1; D gene unclear. Germline V gene lookup returns CDR1 LNHDA and CDR2 SQIVND (reference sequence). V shed 5 bases and J shed 0 bases, with 10 bases lying between them. CDR3 length: 14 residues. The CDR3 here is CASSWAGMNTEAFF. The CDR3 DNA reads as TGTGCCAGTAGTTGGGCGGGCATGAACACTGAAGCTTTCTTT.

This clonotype was seen at least ten times. The V and J genes are TRBV4-1 and TRBJ2-7; 8 nucleotides match TRBD1. The CDR3 extends over 16 amino acids. Losses at the gene ends were 1 base for V and 7 bases for J; bases not matched to a gene: 12. Germline lookup yields CDR1 MGHRA and CDR2 YSYEKL. CDR3 DNA: TGCGCCAGCAGCCAAGCTATCCAGGGGGCGTCGGGGGAGCAGTACTTC. As protein: CASSQAIQGASGEQYF.

This clonotype was seen a handful of times. The rearrangement links TRBV4-1 to TRBJ2-7; the match to TRBD1 covers 7 bases. In germline, CDR1 is MGHRA, CDR2 YSYEKL. The CDR3 has 15 amino acids. V lost 5 bases to trimming and J lost 0 bases; unmatched junction nucleotides: 7. In DNA, the CDR3 is TGCGCCAGCAGCTACGGACAGGACCGCTCCTACGAGCAGTACTTC. Amino acids: CASSYGQDRSYEQYF.

The chain employs TRBV12-3 or TRBV12-4 and TRBJ1-5; 7 bases fit TRBD1. The CDR3 has 16 residues. V lost 5 bases, J lost 1 base, and 8 bases stayed unmatched. The CDR3, as DNA: TGTGCCAGCAGTCCATTTGACAGGGAAAGCAATCAGCCCCAGCATTTT. This gives the protein CASSPFDRESNQPQHF.

This chain links TRBV29-1 with TRBJ2-2; 7 positions match TRBD2. There are 14 residues in the CDR3. The ends lost 7 bases at V and 3 bases at J; junction bases unmatched: 8. Germline CDR1 is SQVTM and CDR2 is ANQGSEA. In nucleotides, the CDR3 is TGCAGCGCCGGTGGAGCGGGATACACCGGGGAGCTGTTTTTT. It specifies CSAGGAGYTGELFF.

This clonotype has more than one count but fewer than ten. V and J are TRBV13 and TRBJ1-1; D call uncertain. CDR3 length: 16 amino acids. Germline CDR1 reads PRHDT; CDR2 reads FYEKMQ (reference sequence). V shed 0 bases and J shed 5 bases, with 16 bases lying between them. This CDR3 is CASSLGSSWRVTEAFF. The CDR3 DNA follows: TGTGCCAGCAGCTTAGGTAGCTCCTGGAGGGTGACTGAAGCTTTCTTT.

This clonotype was seen only a few times. The chain uses TRBV9 and TRBJ1-5; perhaps TRBD1 as D (6 bases). This CDR3 has 14 amino acids. From germline, CDR1 is SGDLS and CDR2 YYNGEE. Trimming pared 0 bases from V and 7 bases from J, leaving 11 bases between. The CDR3 DNA reads TGTGCCAGCAGCGTAGGAGGGGGGGTCCAGCCCCAGCATTTT. Protein product: CASSVGGGVQPQHF.

The chain links TRBV5-6 to TRBJ2-7, with D tentatively TRBD1 (5 bases). Germline CDR1 and CDR2: SGHDT and YYEEEE. The V gene lost 4 bases and the J gene lost 4 bases, with 12 bases spanning the gap. CDR3 length: 13 residues. The DNA for the CDR3 is TGTGCCAGCAGCCCCTGGGGCTTGTACGAGCAGTACTTC. The encoded protein is CASSPWGLYEQYF.

V usage is TRBV14 and J usage is TRBJ2-7, with D hard to call. The CDR3 totals 13 residues. CDR1 SGHDN and CDR2 FVKESK come from the germline V gene. V was pared by 4 bases and J by 5 bases, with 12 bases between. As DNA, the CDR3 is TGTGCCAGCAGCCTAGCAAGACATCACGAGCAGTACTTC. It specifies CASSLARHHEQYF.